A single sample is the source of the 12 T cell receptor beta chains below, sequenced in a study of cytotoxic CD8 clonotypes in ibrutinib-treated CLL. Clones were read by immunoSEQ multiplex PCR, and TCRdb kept only the in-frame ones, dropping some. This table holds some 200,000 clones, 60% to 80% found once. Source: PBMCs, taken after 12 months of ibrutinib treatment. The source is a human donor with chronic lymphocytic leukemia.

V is TRBV28 and J is TRBJ2-7; 10 nucleotides match TRBD2. Per the germline V gene, CDR1 is MDHEN and CDR2 is SYDVKM. V dropped 6 bases and J dropped 3; count of bases not matched to a gene: 8. This CDR3 region has 15 residues. CDR3 DNA: TGTGCCAGCAGCCTCACTAGCGGGATGAACTACGAGCAGTACTTC. Its translation is CASSLTSGMNYEQYF.

This rearrangement joins TRBV9 to TRBJ1-6, with D uncertain. The CDR3 runs to 14 residues. Germline lookup yields CDR1 SGDLS and CDR2 YYNGEE. Trimming took off 1 base at V and 8 bases at J, with 10 bases between the two ends. Here the CDR3 DNA reads TGTGCCAGCAGCGTAATGACAACGGATTCACCCCTCCACTTT. This sequence encodes CASSVMTTDSPLHF.

This clone was recorded only once. The chain employs TRBV5-1 and TRBJ2-3, with TRBD2 identical over 11 bases. Germline V gene lookup returns CDR1 SGHRS and CDR2 YFSETQ. The junction had 9 bases not matched to a gene; V was cut back by 4 bases and J by 5 bases. The CDR3 consists of 16 residues. CDR3 region: CASSTTSGGGIDTQYF. The CDR3 nucleotides read TGCGCCAGCAGCACAACTAGCGGGGGAGGTATAGATACGCAGTATTTT.

J is TRBJ2-5 and V is TRBV11-2; D is possibly TRBD1 (5 bases). The CDR3 runs to 15 residues. Deletions cut 0 bases from V and 5 bases from J, with 13 bases between. CDR1 and CDR2 (germline): SGHAT, FQNNGV. This CDR3 reads CASSLEQGVRETQYF. CDR3 DNA: TGTGCCAGCAGCTTAGAGCAGGGTGTTCGCGAGACCCAGTACTTC.

This chain uses TRBV5-1 with TRBJ2-7, with D possibly matching TRBD2 (5 bases). CDR3 size: 13 residues. The germline V and J ends were trimmed by 4 bases and 0 bases, with 8 bases remaining between them. Germline values: CDR1 SGHRS, CDR2 YFSETQ. The CDR3 coding sequence is TGCGCCAGCAGCAGCCGGGACTCCTACGAGCAGTACTTC. Amino acid sequence: CASSSRDSYEQYF.

The chain is built from TRBV5-1 and TRBJ2-5, with TRBD2 identical over 9 bases. The length of the CDR3 is 15 residues. Trimming cost V 0 bases and J 4 bases; bases outside gene matches: 4. Per germline, CDR1 SGHRS and CDR2 YFSETQ. CDR3 nucleotide sequence: TGCGCCAGCAGCTTGGCGGCGGGAGGGGGAGAGACCCAGTACTTC. It translates to CASSLAAGGGETQYF.

This sequence joins TRBV5-1 and TRBJ1-2; TRBD1 might be the D (6 bases). CDR3 length: 16 amino acids. The germline gives CDR1 SGHRS, CDR2 YFSETQ. Between the trimmed V and J ends, which lost 4 bases and 3 bases, there was a span of 19 bases. DNA of the CDR3: TGCGCCAGCAGCCCAGGGGTCGTTCGGGGGGACTATGGCTACACCTTC. This codes for CASSPGVVRGDYGYTF.

This rearrangement joins TRBV5-1 to TRBJ2-3; 10 bases fit TRBD1. J was trimmed by 5 bases and V by 4 bases; bases with no gene match: 4. Germline CDR1 reads SGHRS; CDR2 reads YFSETQ. The CDR3 is 14 residues long. This CDR3 reads CASSPGQGGDTQYF. CDR3 sequence (DNA): TGCGCCAGCAGCCCCGGACAGGGGGGAGATACGCAGTATTTT. The full variable domain, with the rest looked up from reference TRBV5-1 and TRBJ2-3, is KAGVTQTPRYLIKTRGQQVTLSCSPISGHRSVSWYQQTPGQGLQFLFEYFSETQRNKGNFPGRFSGRQFSNSRSEMNVSTLELGDSALYLCASSPGQGGDTQYFGPGTRLTVL.

This clone was seen many times. The chain employs TRBV28 and TRBJ2-1; TRBD1 or TRBD2 may be the D gene (5 bases each). Germline CDR1 and CDR2: MDHEN and SYDVKM. This CDR3 comprises 15 residues. V was trimmed by 2 bases and J by 8 bases, leaving 16 bases between them. The CDR3 protein is CASSLGGEGVDEQFF. The CDR3 region has the DNA TGTGCCAGCAGTTTAGGGGGAGAAGGGGTAGATGAGCAGTTCTTC.

The rearrangement links TRBV25-1 to TRBJ2-1, with 11 bases lining up with TRBD1. Germline trimming cut 0 bases from V and 3 bases from J; bases unmatched to any gene: 1. This CDR3 has 16 residues. The V gene's germline CDR1 is MGHDK and CDR2 SYGVNS. The CDR3 here is CASSEYGTGGYNEQFF. The CDR3 nucleotides are TGTGCCAGCAGTGAATATGGGACAGGGGGCTACAATGAGCAGTTCTTC.

The V gene is TRBV6-4, the J gene TRBJ2-1; D remains unclear. Germline V gene sequence: CDR1 MRHNA, CDR2 SNTAGT. Trimming cost V 11 bases and J 7 bases, with 21 bases left between them. This CDR3 has 14 amino acids. CDR3 loop: CASSETGSWNEQFF. The CDR3 DNA reads TGTGCCTCCAGTGAAACGGGTAGCTGGAATGAGCAGTTCTTC.

The chain recombines TRBV29-1 with TRBJ2-7; D unclear. The CDR3 is 13 residues long. Germline CDR1 and CDR2: SQVTM and ANQGSEA. Trimming took off 4 bases at V and 2 bases at J, with 12 bases between the two ends. The CDR3 sequence is CSVVGRYTYEQYF. The CDR3 nucleotides read TGCAGCGTTGTTGGGCGTTACACCTACGAGCAGTACTTC.